The 25 T cell receptor beta chains presented below share a single source sample, sequenced in a study of cytomegalovirus exposure and HLA in healthy donors. Repertoires were generated with immunoSEQ multiplex PCR, while TCRdb's copy carries only in-frame clones and drops some. The sample holds 150,000 to 200,000 clones, around 96% seen once. The sequencing input was PBMCs. The receptors originated from a woman in her late teens or twenties in good health and CMV-seronegative.

The V call is TRBV6-4, the J call TRBJ2-5; a possible D gene is TRBD1 (6 bases). Germline values: CDR1 MRHNA, CDR2 SNTAGT. Deletions cut 1 base from V and 3 bases from J, with 15 bases between. This CDR3 has 16 residues. The CDR3 here is CASSDWRYRAEETQYF. The DNA for the CDR3 is TGTGCCAGCAGTGACTGGAGGTACAGGGCGGAAGAGACCCAGTACTTC.

This sequence joins TRBV4-3 and TRBJ2-7; possibly TRBD2 for D (7 bases). V shed 3 bases and J shed 0 bases, with 15 bases lying between them. The length of the CDR3 is 16 residues. Looked up from germline, CDR1 is LGHNA and CDR2 is YSLEER. CDR3 DNA sequence: TGCGCCAGCAGCCATACGGCGGGGGCGATCTCCTACGAGCAGTACTTC. Translating it yields CASSHTAGAISYEQYF.

V usage is TRBV2 and J usage is TRBJ1-4; unclear D gene. The CDR3 has 14 amino acids. The germline V and J ends were trimmed by 3 bases and 8 bases, with 13 bases remaining between them. The germline V gene has CDR1 SNHLY and CDR2 FYNNEI. The CDR3 nucleotides read TGTGCCAGCAGTGACCAGGCCGACCTCGAAAAACTGTTTTTT. This gives the protein CASSDQADLEKLFF.

This clone has only one observation. The chain links TRBV7-2 to TRBJ2-3; D may be TRBD2 (5 bases). The CDR3 is made up of 11 amino acids. V lost 4 bases to trimming and J lost 10 bases, with 9 bases between them. From germline, CDR1 is SGHTA and CDR2 FQGNSA. CDR3 coding DNA: TGTGCCAGCAGCTCCCGGGGATCGCAGTATTTT. Translating it yields CASSSRGSQYF.

The gene calls are TRBV27 and TRBJ2-3; TRBD2 matches 11 bases. In germline, CDR1 is MNHEY, CDR2 SMNVEV (reference sequence). CDR3 length: 17 residues. The J segment lost 2 bases and the V segment lost 2 bases, leaving 6 bases of the junction unmatched. In DNA, the CDR3 is TGTGCCAGCAGTTTACGGGGACTAGCGGAACTCACAGATACGCAGTATTTT. It yields the protein CASSLRGLAELTDTQYF.

This sequence joins TRBV29-1 and TRBJ1-1; D call uncertain. Germline V lookup: CDR1 SQVTM, CDR2 ANQGSEA. CDR3 length: 14 residues. V lost 4 bases to trimming and J lost 0 bases, with 12 bases between them. This chain's CDR3 is CSVVRLTMNTEAFF. The CDR3 DNA is TGCAGCGTTGTGAGGCTAACTATGAACACTGAAGCTTTCTTT.

This chain connects TRBV19 to TRBJ1-1; no clear D. V lost 1 base and J lost 1, with 7 bases in between. The CDR3 is 14 amino acids. Per the germline V gene, CDR1 is LNHDA and CDR2 is SQIVND (reference sequence). CDR3 nucleotide sequence: TGTGCCAGTAGTATAGGGGCAGGGAACACTGAAGCTTTCTTT. This encodes CASSIGAGNTEAFF. The complete variable domain, with remaining parts taken from reference TRBV19 and TRBJ1-1, reads DGGITQSPKYLFRKEGQNVTLSCEQNLNHDAMYWYRQDPGQGLRLIYYSQIVNDFQKGDIAEGYSVSREKKESFPLTVTSAQKNPTAFYLCASSIGAGNTEAFFGQGTRLTVV.

The gene calls are TRBV10-1 and TRBJ1-4; 7 nucleotides line up with TRBD1. The CDR3 covers 14 residues. Germline CDR1 and CDR2: WNHNN and SYGVQD (reference sequence). V lost 3 bases, J lost 5 bases, and 3 bases stayed unmatched. CDR3 loop: CASSDETGNEKLFF. In DNA, the CDR3 is TGCGCCAGCAGTGACGAGACAGGGAATGAAAAACTGTTTTTT.

The chain combines TRBV5-4 with TRBJ2-7; D is possibly TRBD1 (5 bases). This CDR3 is 14 amino acids long. Germline V gene data show CDR1 as SGHNT and CDR2 as YYREEE (reference sequence). V was trimmed by 4 bases and J by 5 bases, leaving 16 bases between them. CDR3 sequence reads: CASSPLGEYDEQYF. The CDR3 nucleotides are TGTGCCAGCAGCCCGTTAGGGGAATACGACGAGCAGTACTTC. Complete variable domain (other parts from reference TRBV5-4 and TRBJ2-7): ETGVTQSPTHLIKTRGQQVTLRCSSQSGHNTVSWYQQALGQGPQFIFQYYREEENGRGNFPPRFSGLQFPNYSSELNVNALELDDSALYLCASSPLGEYDEQYFGPGTRLTVT.

The genes are TRBV18 and TRBJ2-7; tentative D call: TRBD1 (5 bases). There are 13 residues in the CDR3. The V gene lost 2 bases and the J gene lost 5 bases, with 10 bases spanning the gap. From germline, CDR1 is KGHSH and CDR2 LQKENI. DNA of the CDR3: TGTGCCAGCTCACCAGGGGCAGGTGACGAGCAGTACTTC. Translating it yields CASSPGAGDEQYF.

The gene calls are TRBV18 and TRBJ1-1, with D possibly being TRBD1 (6 bases). V lost 3 bases to trimming and J lost 3 bases, with 8 bases between them. The CDR3 contains 13 residues. Germline CDR1 reads KGHSH; CDR2 reads LQKENI. This CDR3 reads CASSPPGDTEAFF. Here the CDR3 DNA reads TGTGCCAGCTCACCGCCAGGGGACACTGAAGCTTTCTTT.

The gene calls are TRBV9 and TRBJ2-7; 14 bases are shared with TRBD2. CDR1 is SGDLS, CDR2 YYNGEE, per germline. The CDR3 sequence is 16 residues long. J gave up 7 bases and V 1 base, and 7 bases lay outside the gene matches. In nucleotides, the CDR3 is TGTGCCAGCAGCGTAAAGGGGACTAGCGGGGGAGATGAGCAGTACTTC. Encoded protein: CASSVKGTSGGDEQYF.

The chain combines TRBV19 with TRBJ1-6, with 11 bases identical to TRBD1. The CDR3 runs to 14 residues. Germline CDR1 and CDR2: LNHDA and SQIVND (reference sequence). V was clipped by 5 bases and J by 8 bases; unmatched bases: 2. The CDR3 DNA sequence: TGTGCCAGTAGTTGGACAGGGGGCGATTCACCCCTCCACTTT. Its translation is CASSWTGGDSPLHF.

The chain is built from TRBV15 and TRBJ1-2; D not certain. The CDR3 has 12 residues. Germline CDR1 reads LNHNV; CDR2 reads YYDKDF (reference sequence). Between the trimmed V and J ends, which lost 0 bases and 8 bases, there was a span of 7 bases. CDR3 residues: CATSRDTRGYTF. In DNA form, the CDR3 reads TGTGCCACCAGCAGAGATACAAGAGGCTACACCTTC.

This rearrangement joins TRBV7-9 to TRBJ2-7; 8 bases fit TRBD2. The germline V gene encodes CDR1 SEHNR and CDR2 FQNEAQ (reference sequence). The CDR3 is 14 residues long. The CDR3 DNA sequence: TGTGTCACCAGAGGGGCGGGGGGCTCCTACGAGCAGTACTTC. Its translation: CVTRGAGGSYEQYF.

This chain uses TRBV18 with TRBJ1-6; D is uncertain. Trimming stripped 6 bases from V and 9 bases from J, with 21 bases between. Germline V lookup: CDR1 KGHSH, CDR2 LQKENI. This CDR3 is 16 amino acids long. The CDR3 spells CASSIWGSGVGSPLHF. The CDR3 DNA follows: TGTGCCAGCTCCATCTGGGGTTCCGGGGTTGGTTCACCCCTCCACTTT.

This chain connects TRBV5-4 to TRBJ2-1; TRBD2 is a possible D gene (5 bases). Germline CDR1 is SGHNT and CDR2 is YYREEE (reference sequence). The length of the CDR3 is 15 residues. Trimming pared 3 bases from V and 2 bases from J, leaving 12 bases between. The CDR3 DNA reads as TGTGCCAGCAGCTCCGAGGAGGAGGCCTACAATGAGCAGTTCTTC. Translation gives CASSSEEEAYNEQFF.

The CDR3 protein is CASSYRDRSNEKLFF. DNA for the CDR3: TGTGCCAGCAGCTATCGGGACAGGTCTAATGAAAAACTGTTTTTT. The chain couples TRBV7-3 to TRBJ1-4, with 8 bases identical to TRBD1. Trimming removed 4 bases from V and 3 bases from J; junction bases left unmatched: 4. CDR1 and CDR2 (germline): SGHTA, FQGTGA. The CDR3 is 15 residues long. The whole variable domain, filled in from reference TRBV7-3 and TRBJ1-4, reads GAGVSQTPSNKVTEKGKYVELRCDPISGHTALYWYRQSLGQGPEFLIYFQGTGAADDSGLPNDRFFAVRPEGSVSTLKIQRTERGDSAVYLCASSYRDRSNEKLFFGSGTQLSVL.

The chain combines TRBV6-5 with TRBJ1-1; weak D call: TRBD1 (5 bases). CDR1 and CDR2 from the germline V gene are MNHEY and SVGAGI. This CDR3 has 15 residues. V was cut by 2 bases and J by 0 bases, with 10 bases left in between. The CDR3 region is CASSYGGTMNTEAFF. The CDR3 nucleotides are TGTGCCAGCAGTTACGGGGGGACGATGAACACTGAAGCTTTCTTT.

The V call is TRBV6-1, the J call TRBJ1-1; TRBD1 is a possible D gene (6 bases). Trimming shortened V by 1 base and J by 1 base, and 10 bases separated the two germline ends. The CDR3 spans 15 residues. CDR1 is MNHNS, CDR2 SASEGT, per germline. CDR3 sequence (DNA): TGTGCCAGCAGTGAAGTTGTGGGGGCGAACACTGAAGCTTTCTTT. It codes for CASSEVVGANTEAFF.

The V and J genes are TRBV19 and TRBJ2-1; 11 bases map to TRBD2. Germline V gene data show CDR1 as LNHDA and CDR2 as SQIVND (reference sequence). CDR3 size: 18 residues. J lost 3 bases, V lost 7 bases, and 14 bases had no gene match. The CDR3 sequence is CASTQGRLAGSVYNEQFF. CDR3 DNA: TGTGCCAGTACCCAAGGGCGACTAGCGGGGTCTGTCTACAATGAGCAGTTCTTC.

This chain links TRBV7-6 with TRBJ1-6; possibly TRBD1 for D (6 bases). This CDR3 spans 17 amino acids. The V gene's germline CDR1 is SGHVS and CDR2 FNYEAQ. With 5 bases removed from V and 8 bases from J, the gap between germline ends came to 22 bases. CDR3 sequence: CASSTSLGGANDSPLHF. CDR3 bases: TGTGCCAGCAGCACGAGCTTAGGGGGGGCCAATGATTCACCCCTCCACTTT. The whole variable domain, filled in from reference TRBV7-6 and TRBJ1-6, reads GAGVSQSPRYKVTKRGQDVALRCDPISGHVSLYWYRQALGQGPEFLTYFNYEAQQDKSGLPNDRFSAERPEGSISTLTIQRTEQRDSAMYRCASSTSLGGANDSPLHFGNGTRLTVT.

J is TRBJ2-1 and V is TRBV9; 9 positions match TRBD1. The CDR3 runs to 17 residues. Germline V gene sequence: CDR1 SGDLS, CDR2 YYNGEE. V lost 1 base and J lost 1; bases outside the gene matches: 6. CDR3 sequence (DNA): TGTGCCAGCAGCGTATCCCCGGGACAGGGTTCCTACAATGAGCAGTTCTTC. Translated, it gives CASSVSPGQGSYNEQFF.

The CDR3 loop reads CASSPTGNTEAFF. Written as DNA, the CDR3 is TGTGCCAGCAGCCCCACAGGGAATACTGAAGCTTTCTTT. The genes are TRBV7-9 and TRBJ1-1; D possibly corresponds to TRBD1 (6 bases). CDR1 and CDR2 (germline): SEHNR, FQNEAQ (reference sequence). V gave up 5 bases and J gave up 5 bases, with 12 bases separating them. This CDR3 is built from 13 residues.

V is TRBV18 and J is TRBJ1-6, with 10 nucleotides matching TRBD1. CDR3 length: 15 residues. The trim removed 2 bases at V and 10 bases at J, leaving 5 bases unmatched. The germline V gene encodes CDR1 KGHSH and CDR2 LQKENI. The CDR3 bases are TGTGCCAGCTCACCAGACAGGGGGCGCGCATCACCCCTCCACTTT. Translated: CASSPDRGRASPLHF.